This paragraph covers one TCR beta chain sequence. Its antigen is not identified. Per germline, CDR1 SGHRS and CDR2 YFSETQ. The CDR3 runs 15 residues. Trimming at V came to 3 bases and at J to 3 bases, leaving 5 bases not matched to a gene. Assay: immunoSEQ multiplex PCR; the TCRdb copy retains only in-frame clones and omits some. Among roughly 29,000 clones listed, around 87% were seen once. The sample belongs to a study of OX40 agonist ivuxolimab in advanced cancers. Background on the study: Dose-escalation patients suffered from hepatocellular carcinoma, melanoma, renal cell or head and neck cancer. Partial responses were achieved by three patients, one with hepatocellular carcinoma and two with cutaneous melanoma.

Study findings and constraints: More expanded clones were seen, on average, in CD8+ T cells than in CD4+. With doses of 0.1 to 3.0 mg/kg, CD4+ and CD8+ blood T cells had undergone clonal expansion by week 6.

The gene calls are TRBV5-1 and TRBJ2-7; 11 nucleotides align to TRBD2. Specimen: CD4+ or CD8+ T cells sorted from blood, collected in a trial of the OX40 agonist ivuxolimab. This TCR was sampled from an adult with an advanced solid tumor such as melanoma, head and neck, liver or kidney cancer. The CDR3 is CASSSGTSGYYEQYF. Here the CDR3 DNA reads TGCGCCAGCAGCTCCGGGACTAGCGGATACTACGAGCAGTACTTC.